These 32 T cell receptor beta chains were sequenced from one sample in a study of Graves' ophthalmopathy and Graves' hyperthyroidism. Amplification from RNA transcripts yielded the TCR beta CDR3 regions. Second-round multiplex PCR followed a first-round RT-PCR using HTBI primers. TCRdb reanalysed the multiplex PCR reads using MiXCR and keeps one entry per CDR3 protein. The sample contains around 470,000 distinct CDR3 sequences, about an eighth of which appear only once. Sequencing was done on a sample of blood. The receptors shown here come from a woman under 40 with Graves' ophthalmopathy.

This clonotype was counted at least ten times. This chain links TRBV5-1 with TRBJ1-1; D call uncertain. This CDR3 has 15 amino acids. Trimming cost V 7 bases and J 3 bases, with 19 bases left between them. The V gene's germline CDR1 is SGHRS and CDR2 YFSETQ. CDR3 protein: CASRNRIGLDTEAFF. CDR3 nucleotide sequence: TGCGCCAGCCGTAATCGGATTGGCTTGGACACTGAAGCTTTCTTT.

The table lists this clonotype with many counts. In DNA, the CDR3 is TGTGCCAGCAGGGGAATAGGACTAGCGGGAGTAGCCAAAAACATTCAGTACTTC. Translated: CASRGIGLAGVAKNIQYF. The V call is TRBV6-4, the J call TRBJ2-4; 13 bases line up with TRBD2. J was trimmed by 0 bases and V by 6 bases; bases with no gene match: 8. The CDR3 consists of 18 residues. CDR1 and CDR2 (germline): MRHNA, SNTAGT.

The chain carries TRBV28 and TRBJ2-7; perhaps TRBD2 as D (5 bases). V was shortened by 3 bases and J by 0 bases, with 6 bases between the two germline ends. CDR3 length equals 13 residues. The germline CDR1 and CDR2 sequences are MDHEN and SYDVKM. The CDR3 loop is CASSFEGSYEQYF. The CDR3 bases are TGTGCCAGCAGTTTTGAGGGCTCCTACGAGCAGTACTTC.

This clonotype appeared many times. This chain connects TRBV10-3 to TRBJ2-7, with no clear D. CDR1 and CDR2 from the germline V gene are ENHRY and SYGVKD. The length of the CDR3 is 12 residues. V lost 0 bases and J 11 bases, leaving 11 bases between the germline ends. In DNA form, the CDR3 reads TGTGCCATCAGTGAGTCCAAGGTGATCGAGTACTTC. Translating it yields CAISESKVIEYF.

This clonotype came up many times. This sequence joins TRBV18 and TRBJ1-1; D gene unclear. CDR1 is KGHSH and CDR2 is LQKENI in the germline V gene. The CDR3 contains 15 residues. Trimming removed 1 base at V and 0 bases at J, with 9 bases between. The CDR3 protein is CASSPLLGMNTEAFF. The CDR3 region has the DNA TGTGCCAGCTCACCACTGCTGGGGATGAACACTGAAGCTTTCTTT.

This clonotype was recorded a few times. The chain is built from TRBV11-3 and TRBJ2-5, with D hard to call. The CDR3 consists of 14 residues. Germline CDR1 and CDR2: SGHNT and YENEEA. Trimming pared 0 bases from V and 5 bases from J, leaving 10 bases between. The CDR3 nucleotides read TGTGCCAGCAGCTTAGATCGGGTCAGGGAGACCCAGTACTTC. It encodes CASSLDRVRETQYF. The full variable domain, with the rest looked up from reference TRBV11-3 and TRBJ2-5, is EAGVVQSPRYKIIEKKQPVAFWCNPISGHNTLYWYLQNLGQGPELLIRYENEEAVDDSQLPKDRFSAERLKGVDSTLKIQPAELGDSAVYLCASSLDRVRETQYFGPGTRLLVL.

The V call is TRBV14, the J call TRBJ2-7, with D possibly matching TRBD1 (6 bases). The germline V and J ends were trimmed by 5 bases and 0 bases, with 11 bases remaining between them. From germline, CDR1 is SGHDN and CDR2 FVKESK. CDR3 length: 14 residues. The CDR3 DNA sequence: TGTGCCAGCAGCATTTACAGGGACTCCTACGAGCAGTACTTC. Translated, it gives CASSIYRDSYEQYF.

The sample holds many counts of this clonotype. The chain is built from TRBV6-1 and TRBJ1-1, with TRBD1 identical over 9 bases. V trimming: 7 bases; J trimming: 10 bases; junction bases outside the gene matches: 13. The CDR3 is 14 residues long. Germline-derived CDR1 and CDR2 are MNHNS and SASEGT. The CDR3, as DNA: TGTGCCAGCAAAGCGATGTCCCCGGGACAGGGAGCTTTCTTT. Translating it yields CASKAMSPGQGAFF.

This clonotype was detected many times. The chain couples TRBV7-3 to TRBJ2-5; 8 bases fit TRBD1. Per germline, CDR1 SGHTA and CDR2 FQGTGA. Trimming took 5 bases from V and 3 from J; bases not matched to a gene: 2. This CDR3 region has 13 residues. CDR3 DNA sequence: TGTGCCAGCAGCCAGGACAGGGAAGAGACCCAGTACTTC. Translated, it gives CASSQDREETQYF.

This clonotype was found many times. J is TRBJ2-2 and V is TRBV24-1; 10 nucleotides line up with TRBD1. This CDR3 is 15 amino acids long. With 7 bases clipped from V and 5 bases from J, the junction kept 6 bases outside the gene matches. Germline CDR1 reads KGHDR; CDR2 reads SFDVKD. Written as DNA, the CDR3 is TGTGCCACCAGACCGGGACAGGGGACAACCGGGGAGCTGTTTTTT. Amino acids: CATRPGQGTTGELFF.

This clonotype was recorded many times. The chain is built from TRBV28 and TRBJ2-7; 9 nucleotides align to TRBD2. The CDR3 is made up of 12 amino acids. Germline loops: CDR1 MDHEN, CDR2 SYDVKM. V gave up 7 bases and J gave up 2 bases; unmatched junction bases: 0. This CDR3 is CASTSGTYEQYF. Here the CDR3 DNA reads TGTGCCAGCACTAGCGGGACCTACGAGCAGTACTTC.

This clonotype showed up many times. This chain uses TRBV5-1 with TRBJ1-1; no reliable D call. Germline V gives CDR1 SGHRS, CDR2 YFSETQ. CDR3 size: 14 residues. Trimming pared 5 bases from V and 1 base from J, leaving 12 bases between. The CDR3 DNA reads TGCGCCAGCAGGGATAACGAGGCGAACACTGAAGCTTTCTTT. Translation gives CASRDNEANTEAFF. The full variable domain, rest sourced from reference TRBV5-1 and TRBJ1-1, is KAGVTQTPRYLIKTRGQQVTLSCSPISGHRSVSWYQQTPGQGLQFLFEYFSETQRNKGNFPGRFSGRQFSNSRSEMNVSTLELGDSALYLCASRDNEANTEAFFGQGTRLTVV.

This clonotype was seen more than once but under ten times. The chain employs TRBV18 and TRBJ1-1; TRBD1 agrees at 7 bases. After removal of 2 bases from V and 6 bases from J, the junction contained 9 bases not matched to a gene. Germline V lookup: CDR1 KGHSH, CDR2 LQKENI. This CDR3 is 15 amino acids long. CDR3 loop: CASSPRAQGIAEAFF. CDR3 DNA: TGTGCCAGCTCACCAAGGGCACAGGGGATCGCTGAAGCTTTCTTT.

This clonotype has more than one count but fewer than ten. A single base separates this from a much larger clone, so it may be a read error. The chain couples TRBV27 to TRBJ1-1; D remains ambiguous. Germline CDR1 is MNHEY and CDR2 is SMNVEV (reference sequence). The CDR3 is made up of 14 amino acids. CDR3 region: CASSLSALGTEACF. The CDR3 coding sequence is TGTGCCAGCAGTTTATCGGCCCTGGGCACTGAAGCTTGCTTT.

This clonotype was picked up many times. The V gene is TRBV19, the J gene TRBJ1-2, with D possibly matching TRBD1 (6 bases). The CDR3 contains 15 residues. Germline lookup yields CDR1 LNHDA and CDR2 SQIVND (reference sequence). Trimming took off 7 bases at V and 5 bases at J, with 20 bases between the two ends. In DNA form, the CDR3 reads TGTGCCAGTACCAAGAGGACAGACTCAGCATATGGCTACACCTTC. Protein product: CASTKRTDSAYGYTF.

For this clonotype: A much larger clone lies one base from this, so it may be a read error. The genes are TRBV4-1 and TRBJ2-5; TRBD2 agrees at 11 bases. The CDR3 is 13 amino acids. Per the germline V gene, CDR1 is MGHRA and CDR2 is YSYEKL. CDR3 bases: TGCGCCAGCAGCCTCCGACTAGCGGGGACCAAGTACTTC. This gives the protein CASSLRLAGTKYF.

The sample holds a few counts of this clonotype. The rearrangement joins TRBV7-2 to TRBJ2-3; D is ambiguous. The CDR3 spans 14 residues. Germline assignment: CDR1 SGHTA and CDR2 FQGNSA. V lost 1 base and J 2 bases, leaving 7 bases between the germline ends. The CDR3, as DNA: TGTGCCAGCAGCTTAGGGTTCGACACAGATACGCAGTATTTT. Amino acids: CASSLGFDTDTQYF.

At least ten counts were recorded for this clonotype. This chain links TRBV6-1 with TRBJ1-5, with D possibly being TRBD1 (5 bases). V was cut by 1 base and J by 6 bases, with 13 bases left in between. Germline V CDR1 and CDR2: MNHNS, SASEGT. CDR3 length: 15 amino acids. The CDR3 bases are TGTGCCAGCAGTGAAGGGCCGGGACGTGGTCAGCCCCAGCATTTT. Translating it yields CASSEGPGRGQPQHF.

This clonotype was seen at least ten times. V usage is TRBV28 and J usage is TRBJ1-2; D call uncertain. Trimming cost V 7 bases and J 7 bases, with 10 bases left between them. Germline V CDR1 and CDR2: MDHEN, SYDVKM. The CDR3 is 11 residues long. The CDR3 bases are TGTGCCAGCAATCTTATGGGTGGCTACACCTTC. Its translation is CASNLMGGYTF.

This clonotype was picked up many times. This sequence joins TRBV29-1 and TRBJ2-4; D call uncertain. The V gene lost 7 bases and the J gene lost 1 base, with 5 bases spanning the gap. CDR3 size: 11 residues. Looked up from germline, CDR1 is SQVTM and CDR2 is ANQGSEA. CDR3: CSAAAKNIQYF. CDR3 DNA sequence: TGCAGCGCAGCGGCCAAAAACATTCAGTACTTC. Combining the CDR3 with reference TRBV29-1 and TRBJ2-4 gives the whole variable domain SAVISQKPSRDICQRGTSLTIQCQVDSQVTMMFWYRQQPGQSLTLIATANQGSEATYESGFVIDKFPISRPNLTFSTLTVSNMSPEDSSIYLCSAAAKNIQYFGAGTRLSVL.

This clonotype was picked up many times. The J gene is TRBJ2-3, the V gene TRBV28; 10 nucleotides match TRBD1. Germline V gene lookup returns CDR1 MDHEN and CDR2 SYDVKM. V trimming: 4 bases; J trimming: 4 bases; junction bases outside the gene matches: 8. The CDR3 totals 16 residues. The CDR3 nucleotides read TGTGCCAGCAGTTCATCGGGACAGGGGTTATCAGATACGCAGTATTTT. This gives the protein CASSSSGQGLSDTQYF.

This clonotype was observed a single time. A much larger clone differs by one base, so this may be a read error. The chain has TRBV2 and TRBJ1-6; D gene unclear. The germline V gene has CDR1 SNHLY and CDR2 FYNNEI. The CDR3 is made up of 14 amino acids. V lost 0 bases, J lost 15 bases, and 15 bases lay in between. CDR3 amino acids: CASSEAQYTRHLHF. The CDR3 coding sequence is TGTGCCAGCAGTGAAGCGCAGTACACCCGACACCTCCACTTT.

This chain joins TRBV6-2 or TRBV6-3 and TRBJ1-1; a possible D gene is TRBD1 (5 bases). The CDR3 sequence is 12 residues long. The germline V gene encodes CDR1 MNHEY and CDR2 SVGEGT. V lost 0 bases, J lost 10 bases, and 9 bases lay in between. The CDR3 loop reads CASSYSMGRAFF. The DNA for the CDR3 is TGTGCCAGCAGTTACTCGATGGGGCGAGCTTTCTTT.

This clonotype has a count of ten or more. The chain couples TRBV7-9 to TRBJ1-5; D is perhaps TRBD1 (6 bases). The CDR3 extends over 15 amino acids. Germline V gene data show CDR1 as SEHNR and CDR2 as FQNEAQ (reference sequence). V lost 6 bases, J lost 0 bases, and 12 bases lay in between. CDR3 nucleotides: TGTGCCAGCAGTTCGGGGGCTTATAGCAATCAGCCCCAGCATTTT. This translates into CASSSGAYSNQPQHF.

The chain employs TRBV6-1 and TRBJ2-7; 9 bases line up with TRBD1. Trimming removed 7 bases from V and 4 bases from J; junction bases left unmatched: 8. CDR1 is MNHNS, CDR2 SASEGT, per germline. This CDR3 region has 14 residues. In DNA, the CDR3 is TGTGCCAGCACCATATCACAGGGGGCTTACGAGCAGTACTTC. Protein sequence: CASTISQGAYEQYF.

This clonotype showed up many times. The chain has TRBV29-1 and TRBJ2-7, with D uncertain. Germline V lookup: CDR1 SQVTM, CDR2 ANQGSEA. CDR3 length: 11 amino acids. V was cut by 2 bases and J by 5 bases, with 7 bases left in between. The CDR3 here is CSVELGNEQYF. Here the CDR3 DNA reads TGCAGCGTTGAATTAGGGAACGAGCAGTACTTC.

The CDR3 loop reads CASSLGTGVWEQYF. The CDR3 region has the DNA TGTGCCAGCAGTTTAGGGACAGGGGTGTGGGAGCAGTACTTC. J is TRBJ2-7 and V is TRBV27, with 10 bases that match TRBD1. The germline CDR1 and CDR2 sequences are MNHEY and SMNVEV (reference sequence). This CDR3 is 14 amino acids long. Trimming at V came to 2 bases and at J to 7 bases, leaving 5 bases not matched to a gene.

A word on this clonotype: A clone one base away is much larger, so this may be a read error. CDR3 nucleotide sequence: TGCAGTTCTAGAGATCCAACAGGGTCAGGTCAGCCCCAGCATTTT. Residues: CSSRDPTGSGQPQHF. This chain joins TRBV20-1 and TRBJ1-5, with a possible D match to TRBD1 (6 bases). Looked up from germline, CDR1 is DFQATT and CDR2 is SNEGSKA (reference sequence). The CDR3 contains 15 residues.

This clonotype appeared a few times. V is TRBV5-1 and J is TRBJ1-1, with 7 bases that match TRBD1. V lost 5 bases to trimming and J lost 4 bases; unmatched junction nucleotides: 11. Germline V gene data show CDR1 as SGHRS and CDR2 as YFSETQ. This CDR3 has 15 residues. The DNA for the CDR3 is TGCGCCAGCAGAGTGGTGACAGGGAGTGGCACTGAAGCTTTCTTT. This sequence encodes CASRVVTGSGTEAFF.

In this sample, this clonotype turned up many times. V and J are TRBV10-1 and TRBJ2-7; D is perhaps TRBD2 (5 bases). Trimming pared 2 bases from V and 7 bases from J, leaving 9 bases between. In germline, CDR1 is WNHNN, CDR2 SYGVQD (reference sequence). The CDR3 sequence is 12 residues long. The CDR3: CASSEGGGEQYF. CDR3 nucleotide sequence: TGCGCCAGCAGTGAGGGCGGAGGAGAGCAGTACTTC.

This clonotype has ten or more counts. The gene calls are TRBV2 and TRBJ2-7; either TRBD1 or TRBD2 may fit D (5 bases each). This CDR3 has 13 amino acids. V lost 2 bases to trimming and J lost 7 bases, with 12 bases between them. The germline V gene encodes CDR1 SNHLY and CDR2 FYNNEI. The CDR3 reads CASSEINEGEQYF. The DNA for the CDR3 is TGTGCCAGCAGTGAAATTAATGAGGGGGAGCAGTACTTC.

Ten or more counts support this clonotype. The rearrangement joins TRBV7-9 to TRBJ2-5; D ambiguous. Germline V CDR1 and CDR2: SEHNR, FQNEAQ (reference sequence). Trimming left V 5 bases short and J 1 base short, with 14 bases between. The CDR3 has 15 residues. The CDR3 region has the DNA TGTGCCAGCAGCAACGGATGGGAACCCCAAGAGACCCAGTACTTC. It encodes CASSNGWEPQETQYF.